The next 21 T cell receptor beta chains were all read from a single sample in a study of CD8+ T cells in alopecia areata. Indicated treatment: oral pan-JAK inhibitor, 5-10 mg twice daily. RNA was isolated and reverse transcribed to cDNA, the sequencing template. The data were produced by immunoSEQ multiplex PCR, yet TCRdb's version contains in-frame clones alone and is incomplete. The sample contains over 120,000 clones, 45% to 60% of which appear only once. Sequenced material: CD8+ T cells sorted from blood, taken at week 4, from a patient treated with tofacitinib. The receptors were sampled from a human donor with alopecia areata.

The V and J genes are TRBV7-3 and TRBJ2-3, with 9 bases that match TRBD2. Germline V lookup: CDR1 SGHTA, CDR2 FQGTGA. CDR3 size: 16 residues. With 0 bases clipped from V and 3 bases from J, the junction kept 4 bases outside the gene matches. This CDR3 reads CASSLTSGGRTDTQYF. The DNA of the CDR3 is TGTGCCAGCAGCTTAACTAGCGGGGGAAGAACAGATACGCAGTATTTT.

The chain recombines TRBV30 with TRBJ2-1; D is perhaps TRBD2 (5 bases). Germline loops: CDR1 GTSNPN, CDR2 SVGIG (reference sequence). Trimming took 5 bases from V and 9 from J, leaving 11 bases between them. The CDR3 runs to 11 residues. Here the CDR3 DNA reads TGTGCCTGGGGGTGGAGGACTGAGCAGTTCTTC. Its protein product is CAWGWRTEQFF. The variable domain in full, with the rest retrieved from reference TRBV30 and TRBJ2-1, is SQTIHQWPATLVQPVGSPLSLECTVEGTSNPNLYWYRQAAGRGLQLLFYSVGIGQISSEVPQNLSASRPQDRQFILSSKKLLLSDSGFYLCAWGWRTEQFFGPGTRLTVL.

This chain links TRBV29-1 with TRBJ2-1; tentatively, D is TRBD1 (5 bases). The CDR3 has 15 amino acids. The V and J ends lost 1 base and 4 bases respectively, with 14 bases between them. CDR1 SQVTM and CDR2 ANQGSEA come from the germline V gene. CDR3 protein: CSVEADSRNYNEQFF. As DNA, the CDR3 is TGCAGCGTTGAAGCAGACAGCCGAAATTACAATGAGCAGTTCTTC.

This clone has only a few counts. CDR3 nucleotides: TGCAGCGTTCGAAGGAGGGGACACACTGAAGCTTTCTTT. Its translation: CSVRRRGHTEAFF. The gene calls are TRBV29-1 and TRBJ1-1; tentative D call: TRBD1 (5 bases). V lost 5 bases and J 3 bases, leaving 13 bases between the germline ends. This CDR3 has 13 residues. The germline V gene has CDR1 SQVTM and CDR2 ANQGSEA.

The chain links TRBV4-2 to TRBJ2-5; TRBD1 aligns across 8 bases. This CDR3 region has 13 residues. Trimming cost V 6 bases and J 10 bases; bases outside gene matches: 10. The V gene's germline CDR1 is LGHNA and CDR2 YNFKEQ. CDR3 DNA sequence: TGTGCCAGCAGTCTCGGACAGGGAAGGGACCAGTACTTC. Amino acid sequence: CASSLGQGRDQYF.

This clone is a singleton in its sample. This chain connects TRBV30 to TRBJ1-4, with 7 nucleotides matching TRBD1. The CDR3 has 13 residues. CDR1 and CDR2 from the germline V gene are GTSNPN and SVGIG (reference sequence). V trimming: 3 bases; J trimming: 8 bases; junction bases outside the gene matches: 6. CDR3 DNA: TGTGCCTGGAGCCAACAGGGGAGGGAAAAACTGTTTTTT. Its translation is CAWSQQGREKLFF.

This clone has only a few counts. The rearrangement links TRBV4-1 to TRBJ2-5; D might be TRBD1 or TRBD2, each matching 5 bases. This CDR3 contains 18 residues. The germline V and J ends were trimmed by 0 bases and 4 bases, with 21 bases remaining between them. Germline CDR1 and CDR2: MGHRA and YSYEKL. CDR3 in amino acids: CASSQDSTEGPSPETQYF. The CDR3 DNA sequence: TGCGCCAGCAGCCAAGATAGTACTGAGGGGCCCTCTCCAGAGACCCAGTACTTC.

The chain joins TRBV27 to TRBJ2-5, with 12 bases fitting TRBD2. In germline, CDR1 is MNHEY, CDR2 SMNVEV (reference sequence). CDR3 length equals 15 residues. V dropped 8 bases and J dropped 4; count of bases not matched to a gene: 8. This CDR3 is CASSELAGGTETQYF. CDR3 sequence (DNA): TGTGCCAGCTCCGAACTAGCGGGGGGTACAGAGACCCAGTACTTC.

This chain connects TRBV7-2 to TRBJ2-2, with D maybe TRBD2 (5 bases). The CDR3 runs 15 residues. CDR1 is SGHTA and CDR2 is FQGNSA in the germline V gene. V lost 3 bases and J 4 bases, leaving 12 bases between the germline ends. The CDR3 DNA follows: TGTGCCAGCAGCTTTGGCACCCGGGGCACCGGGGAGCTGTTTTTT. Translation gives CASSFGTRGTGELFF.

This rearrangement joins TRBV4-1 to TRBJ2-5; D unclear. Germline V gives CDR1 MGHRA, CDR2 YSYEKL. This CDR3 spans 14 amino acids. Trimming stripped 0 bases from V and 1 base from J, with 6 bases between. Here the CDR3 reads CASSQDDVQETQYF. CDR3 in DNA: TGCGCCAGCAGCCAAGATGACGTCCAAGAGACCCAGTACTTC.

This chain uses TRBV13 with TRBJ1-4, with D uncertain. V dropped 5 bases and J dropped 5 bases, with 15 bases sitting between them. The CDR3 has 15 amino acids. CDR1 PRHDT and CDR2 FYEKMQ come from the germline V gene (reference sequence). In DNA, the CDR3 is TGTGCCAGCAGCCCGAGTCCGGCAGACAATGAAAAACTGTTTTTT. This translates into CASSPSPADNEKLFF. The full variable domain, in which reference TRBV13 and TRBJ1-4 provide the parts outside the CDR3, is AAGVIQSPRHLIKEKRETATLKCYPIPRHDTVYWYQQGPGQDPQFLISFYEKMQSDKGSIPDRFSAQQFSDYHSELNMSSLELGDSALYFCASSPSPADNEKLFFGSGTQLSVL.

The chain employs TRBV30 and TRBJ2-2; 8 nucleotides line up with TRBD2. CDR3 length: 14 residues. The V segment lost 4 bases and the J segment 6 bases; nucleotides outside the gene matches: 7. Germline values: CDR1 GTSNPN, CDR2 SVGIG (reference sequence). The CDR3, as DNA: TGTGCCTGGAACTCAGCGGGGGTTGCCGGGGAGCTGTTTTTT. Protein product: CAWNSAGVAGELFF.

V and J are TRBV7-9 and TRBJ1-5; D is uncertain. Germline values: CDR1 SEHNR, CDR2 FQNEAQ (reference sequence). CDR3 length equals 17 residues. The germline V and J ends were trimmed by 3 bases and 2 bases, with 17 bases remaining between them. CDR3 loop: CASSFGPQSDGNQPQHF. DNA of the CDR3: TGTGCCAGCAGCTTCGGGCCTCAATCTGACGGCAATCAGCCCCAGCATTTT.

This sequence joins TRBV15 and TRBJ2-2; 7 nucleotides match TRBD2. CDR3 length: 12 residues. Germline trimming cut 6 bases from V and 7 bases from J; bases unmatched to any gene: 2. The germline CDR1 and CDR2 sequences are LNHNV and YYDKDF (reference sequence). CDR3 amino acids: CATRGGSGELFF. The CDR3, as DNA: TGTGCCACCAGGGGGGGGAGCGGGGAGCTGTTTTTT.

The rearrangement joins TRBV11-1 to TRBJ2-7; no reliable D call. Germline CDR1 reads SGHAT; CDR2 reads FQDESV (reference sequence). The length of the CDR3 is 12 residues. Trimming pared 1 base from V and 3 bases from J, leaving 4 bases between. CDR3 sequence: CASSLGVYEQYF. CDR3 sequence (DNA): TGTGCCAGCAGCTTAGGGGTCTACGAGCAGTACTTC.

A remark on this clone: The missing conserved phenylalanine or tryptophan at the end of this CDR3 makes a read error likely. CDR3 nucleotides: TGCAGCGTTGAGGGGTATAATTCACCCCTCCACTCT. Encoded protein: CSVEGYNSPLHS. J is TRBJ1-6 and V is TRBV29-1; D gene unclear. CDR3 size: 12 residues. CDR1 is SQVTM and CDR2 is ANQGSEA in the germline V gene. V gave up 3 bases and J gave up 4 bases, with 4 bases separating them.

This rearrangement joins TRBV30 to TRBJ2-2, with a weak D call TRBD1 (6 bases). The CDR3 has 13 amino acids. Germline lookup yields CDR1 GTSNPN and CDR2 SVGIG (reference sequence). V lost 2 bases to trimming and J lost 8 bases, with 12 bases between them. In DNA, the CDR3 is TGTGCCTGGAGTCCAGGGGCGCCAGGGGAGCTGTTTTTT. Translating it yields CAWSPGAPGELFF.

The chain couples TRBV5-6 to TRBJ2-7; D remains ambiguous. The germline V and J ends were trimmed by 5 bases and 2 bases, with 14 bases remaining between them. Germline-derived CDR1 and CDR2 are SGHDT and YYEEEE. The CDR3 is made up of 14 amino acids. The CDR3 region has the DNA TGTGCCAGCAGGTACGAGCAACTGCCCTACGAGCAGTACTTC. It codes for CASRYEQLPYEQYF.

The chain links TRBV4-1 to TRBJ2-7, with D maybe TRBD2 (5 bases). CDR3 length: 15 amino acids. The germline V gene has CDR1 MGHRA and CDR2 YSYEKL. Trimming removed 3 bases at V and 4 bases at J, with 16 bases between. The CDR3 coding sequence is TGCGCCAGCAGCCAGGAGGCGGCGGGTGGGTACGAGCAGTACTTC. Translating gives CASSQEAAGGYEQYF.

The chain uses TRBV5-1 and TRBJ2-1; D call uncertain. V was cut by 4 bases and J by 0 bases, with 14 bases left in between. CDR3 size: 16 residues. Germline CDR1 SGHRS, CDR2 YFSETQ. The CDR3 DNA reads as TGCGCCAGCAGCCCTTCCCGCCGTTCCTCCTACAATGAGCAGTTCTTC. Translated: CASSPSRRSSYNEQFF.

This rearrangement joins TRBV13 to TRBJ2-1; TRBD2 might be the D (5 bases). CDR1 PRHDT and CDR2 FYEKMQ come from the germline V gene (reference sequence). CDR3 size: 14 residues. V lost 6 bases and J 0 bases, leaving 9 bases between the germline ends. The chain's CDR3 is CASSLRASYNEQFF. The CDR3 coding sequence is TGTGCCAGCAGTCTGAGGGCCTCCTACAATGAGCAGTTCTTC.